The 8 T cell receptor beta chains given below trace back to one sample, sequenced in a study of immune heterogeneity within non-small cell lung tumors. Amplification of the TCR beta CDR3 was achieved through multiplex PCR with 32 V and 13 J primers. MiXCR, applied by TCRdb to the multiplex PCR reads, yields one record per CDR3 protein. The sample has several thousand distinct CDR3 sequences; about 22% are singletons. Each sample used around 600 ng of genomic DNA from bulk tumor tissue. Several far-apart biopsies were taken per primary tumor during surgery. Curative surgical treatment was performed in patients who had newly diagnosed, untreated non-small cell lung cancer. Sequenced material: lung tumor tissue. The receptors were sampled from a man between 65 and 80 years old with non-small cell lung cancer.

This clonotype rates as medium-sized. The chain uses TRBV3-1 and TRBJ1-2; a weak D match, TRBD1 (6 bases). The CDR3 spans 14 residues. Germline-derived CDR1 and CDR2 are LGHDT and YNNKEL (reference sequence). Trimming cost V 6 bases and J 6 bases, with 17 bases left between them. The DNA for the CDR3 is TGTGCCAGCAGTAACAGGGTGAAGCAGGATGGCTACACCTTC. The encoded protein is CASSNRVKQDGYTF.

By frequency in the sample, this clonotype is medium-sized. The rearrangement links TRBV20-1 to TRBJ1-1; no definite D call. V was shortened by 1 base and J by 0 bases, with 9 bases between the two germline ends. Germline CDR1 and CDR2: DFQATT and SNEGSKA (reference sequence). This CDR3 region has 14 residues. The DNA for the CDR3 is TGCAGTGCTAGAGGACGGATTATGAACACTGAAGCTTTCTTT. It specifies CSARGRIMNTEAFF.

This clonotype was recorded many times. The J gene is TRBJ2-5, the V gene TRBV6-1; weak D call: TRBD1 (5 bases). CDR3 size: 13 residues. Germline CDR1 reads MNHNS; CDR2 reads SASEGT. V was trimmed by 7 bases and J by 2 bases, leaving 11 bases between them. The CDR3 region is CASTRAKQETQYF. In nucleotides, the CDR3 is TGTGCCAGCACCAGGGCTAAACAAGAGACCCAGTACTTC.

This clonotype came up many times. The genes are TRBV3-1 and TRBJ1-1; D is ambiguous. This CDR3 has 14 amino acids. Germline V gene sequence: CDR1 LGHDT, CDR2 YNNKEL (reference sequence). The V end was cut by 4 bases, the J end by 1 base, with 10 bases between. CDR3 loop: CASSLSQKNTEAFF. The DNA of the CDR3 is TGTGCCAGCAGCCTTTCGCAGAAGAACACTGAAGCTTTCTTT.

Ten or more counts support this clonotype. The CDR3 DNA follows: TGCGCCAGCAGCTTGTCGAGCACAGATACGCAGTATTTT. Protein product: CASSLSSTDTQYF. The chain combines TRBV5-1 with TRBJ2-3; D is uncertain. The CDR3 covers 13 residues. V was pared by 1 base and J by 0 bases, with 3 bases between. Germline V CDR1 and CDR2: SGHRS, YFSETQ.

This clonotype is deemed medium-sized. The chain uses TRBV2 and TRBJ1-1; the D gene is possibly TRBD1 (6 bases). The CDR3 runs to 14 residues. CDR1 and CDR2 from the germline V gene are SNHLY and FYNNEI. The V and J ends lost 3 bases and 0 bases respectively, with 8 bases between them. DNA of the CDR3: TGTGCCAGCAGTGATGGGGGCGTGAACACTGAAGCTTTCTTT. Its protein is CASSDGGVNTEAFF.

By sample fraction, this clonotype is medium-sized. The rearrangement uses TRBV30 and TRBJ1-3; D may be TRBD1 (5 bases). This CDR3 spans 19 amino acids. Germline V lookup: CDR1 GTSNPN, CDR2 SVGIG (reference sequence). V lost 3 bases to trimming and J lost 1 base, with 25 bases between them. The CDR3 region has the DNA TGTGCCTGGAGAGTTTTTACAGGAGATTTATTCGAATCTGGAAACACCATATATTTT. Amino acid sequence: CAWRVFTGDLFESGNTIYF.

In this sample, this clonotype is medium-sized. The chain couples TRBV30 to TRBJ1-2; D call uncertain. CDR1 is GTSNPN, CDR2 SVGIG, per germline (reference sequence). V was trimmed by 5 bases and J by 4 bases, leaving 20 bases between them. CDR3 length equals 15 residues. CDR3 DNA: TGTGCCTGGGTAGTTGGGCAGCTTAACCCCTATGGCTACACCTTC. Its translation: CAWVVGQLNPYGYTF.